The clone carrying this TCR beta chain occurred a few times. A read error may produce the germline difference seen at one junction end. Germline V gives CDR1 SNHLY, CDR2 FYNNEI. The CDR3 runs 15 residues. This sample stems from a study of T cell changes during pregnancy in multiple sclerosis. The method was immunoSEQ multiplex PCR; TCRdb's version includes in-frame clones alone and lacks a portion of them. Of 47,000 or so clones in the sample, 90% were seen once. The sample was peripheral blood, taken after pregnancy. J is TRBJ1-5 and V is TRBV2, with 12 nucleotides matching TRBD1. The source is a female donor in good health, enrolled as a control in a pregnancy study. The DNA for the CDR3 is TGTGCCAGCACTAGGGGGACAGGGGGCAAGCAGCCCCAGCATTTT. The encoded protein is CASTRGTGGKQPQHF.